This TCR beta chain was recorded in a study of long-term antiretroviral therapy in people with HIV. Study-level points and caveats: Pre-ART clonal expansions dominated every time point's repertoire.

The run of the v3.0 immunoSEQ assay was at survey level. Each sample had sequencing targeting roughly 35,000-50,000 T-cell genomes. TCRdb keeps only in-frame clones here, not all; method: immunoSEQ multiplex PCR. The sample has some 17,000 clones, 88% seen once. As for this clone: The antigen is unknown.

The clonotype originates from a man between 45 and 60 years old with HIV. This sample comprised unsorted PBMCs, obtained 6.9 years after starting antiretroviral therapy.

The DNA of the CDR3 is TGTGCCAGCAGCGCAGGGGAAGGCCTTGGACCAAGGGGCGATGAGCAGTTCTTC. Protein: CASSAGEGLGPRGDEQFF. The V gene is TRBV9, the J gene TRBJ2-1; D is possibly TRBD1 (6 bases). The CDR3 is made up of 18 amino acids. Germline V CDR1 and CDR2: SGDLS, YYNGEE. The V and J ends lost 3 bases and 8 bases respectively, with 27 bases between them.